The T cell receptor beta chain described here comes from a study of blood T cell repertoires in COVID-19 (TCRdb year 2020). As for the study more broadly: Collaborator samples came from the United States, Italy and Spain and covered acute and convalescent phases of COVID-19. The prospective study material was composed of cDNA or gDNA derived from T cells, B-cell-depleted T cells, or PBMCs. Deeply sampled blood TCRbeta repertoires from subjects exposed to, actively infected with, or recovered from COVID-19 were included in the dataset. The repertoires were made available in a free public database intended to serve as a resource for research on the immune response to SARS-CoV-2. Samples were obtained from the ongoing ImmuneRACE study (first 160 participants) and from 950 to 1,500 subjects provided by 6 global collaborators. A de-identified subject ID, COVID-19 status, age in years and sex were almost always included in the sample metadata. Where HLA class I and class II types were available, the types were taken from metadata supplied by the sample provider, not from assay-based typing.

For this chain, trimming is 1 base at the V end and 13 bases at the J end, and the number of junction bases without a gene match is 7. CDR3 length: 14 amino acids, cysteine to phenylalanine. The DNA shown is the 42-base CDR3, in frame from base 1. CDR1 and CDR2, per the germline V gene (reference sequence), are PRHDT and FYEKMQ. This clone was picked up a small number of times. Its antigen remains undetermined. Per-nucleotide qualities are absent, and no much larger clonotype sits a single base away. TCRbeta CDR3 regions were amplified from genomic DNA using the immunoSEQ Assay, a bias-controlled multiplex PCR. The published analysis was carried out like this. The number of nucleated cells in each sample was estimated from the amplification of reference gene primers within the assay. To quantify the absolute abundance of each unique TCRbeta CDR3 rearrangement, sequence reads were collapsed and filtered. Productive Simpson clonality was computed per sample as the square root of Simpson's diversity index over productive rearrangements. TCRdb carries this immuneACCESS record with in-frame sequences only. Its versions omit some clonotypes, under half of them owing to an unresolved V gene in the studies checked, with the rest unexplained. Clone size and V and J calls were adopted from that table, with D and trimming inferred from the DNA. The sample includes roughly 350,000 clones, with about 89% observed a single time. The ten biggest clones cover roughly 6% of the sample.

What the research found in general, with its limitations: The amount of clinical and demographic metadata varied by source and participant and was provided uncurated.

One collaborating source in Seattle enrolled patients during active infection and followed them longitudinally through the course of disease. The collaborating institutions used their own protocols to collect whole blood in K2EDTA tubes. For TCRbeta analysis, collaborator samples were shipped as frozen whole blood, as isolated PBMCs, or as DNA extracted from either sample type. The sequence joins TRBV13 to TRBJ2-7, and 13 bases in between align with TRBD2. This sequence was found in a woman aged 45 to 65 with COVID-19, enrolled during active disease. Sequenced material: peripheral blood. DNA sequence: TGTGCCAGCAGCTTAGTGACTAGCGGGAGGCGGGTTTACTTC. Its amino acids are CASSLVTSGRRVYF.